This TCR beta chain was captured in a study of cytomegalovirus exposure and HLA in healthy donors. Study information: An earlier analysis found under 130 million unique TCR beta sequences from around 180 million T cells.

This clone has a handful of counts. What it binds is unknown. This CDR3 has 20 residues. Germline lookup yields CDR1 SGHRS and CDR2 YFSETQ. The V gene lost 4 bases and the J gene lost 2 bases, with 30 bases spanning the gap. Overall study results and limits: Later on, an analysis found that several of the most significant clusters appeared to be linked to common viral pathogens, which included parvovirus B19.

Vbeta (60) and Jbeta (13) primers were used in the PCR. Sequencing used immunoSEQ multiplex PCR; TCRdb keeps in-frame clones, though not all of them. The sample has about 130,000 clones; about 70% are singletons. Sequencing used PBMCs. This TCR was recovered from a woman aged 40 to 49 in good health and CMV-seronegative. The rearrangement joins TRBV5-1 to TRBJ1-1; the D gene is possibly TRBD1 (5 bases). The CDR3 DNA follows: TGCGCCAGCAGCACAGGTCGCGGTTCCCTCACACCCGGCCTTAACACTGAAGCTTTCTTT. This sequence encodes CASSTGRGSLTPGLNTEAFF.